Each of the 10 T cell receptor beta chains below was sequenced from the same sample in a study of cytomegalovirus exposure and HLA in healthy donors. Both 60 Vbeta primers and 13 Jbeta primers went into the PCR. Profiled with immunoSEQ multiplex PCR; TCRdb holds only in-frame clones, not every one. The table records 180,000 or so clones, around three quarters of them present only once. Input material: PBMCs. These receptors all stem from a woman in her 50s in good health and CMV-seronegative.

The CDR3 is CASSPRTGAAYEQYF. In DNA, the CDR3 is TGCGCCAGCAGCCCCCGGACAGGGGCGGCCTACGAGCAGTACTTC. The genes are TRBV4-1 and TRBJ2-7; 9 bases align to TRBD1. CDR3 length: 15 amino acids. Germline CDR1 is MGHRA and CDR2 is YSYEKL. Trimming cost V 4 bases and J 2 bases; bases outside gene matches: 6.

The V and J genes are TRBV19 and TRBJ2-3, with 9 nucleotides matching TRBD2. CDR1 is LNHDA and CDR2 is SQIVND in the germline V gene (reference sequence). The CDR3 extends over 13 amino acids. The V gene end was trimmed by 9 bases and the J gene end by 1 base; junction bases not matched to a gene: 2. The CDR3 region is CASRTSGTDTQYF. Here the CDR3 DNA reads TGTGCCAGCCGGACTAGCGGCACAGATACGCAGTATTTT.

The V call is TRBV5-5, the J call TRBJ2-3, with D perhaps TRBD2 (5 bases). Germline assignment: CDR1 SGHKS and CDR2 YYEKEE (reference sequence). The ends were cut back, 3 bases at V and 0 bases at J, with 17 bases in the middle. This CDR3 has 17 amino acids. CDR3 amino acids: CASSWESGGISTDTQYF. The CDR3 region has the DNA TGTGCCAGCAGCTGGGAGTCTGGCGGTATTAGCACAGATACGCAGTATTTT.

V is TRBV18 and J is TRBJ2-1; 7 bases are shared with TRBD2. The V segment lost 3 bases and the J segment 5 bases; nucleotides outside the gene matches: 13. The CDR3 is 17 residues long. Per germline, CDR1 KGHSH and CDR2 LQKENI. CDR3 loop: CASSPLSLAVLDNEQFF. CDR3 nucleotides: TGTGCCAGCTCACCCCTCTCCCTAGCGGTACTTGACAATGAGCAGTTCTTC. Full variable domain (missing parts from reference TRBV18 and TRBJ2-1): NAGVMQNPRHLVRRRGQEARLRCSPMKGHSHVYWYRQLPEEGLKFMVYLQKENIIDESGMPKERFSAEFPKEGPSILRIQQVVRGDSAAYFCASSPLSLAVLDNEQFFGPGTRLTVL.

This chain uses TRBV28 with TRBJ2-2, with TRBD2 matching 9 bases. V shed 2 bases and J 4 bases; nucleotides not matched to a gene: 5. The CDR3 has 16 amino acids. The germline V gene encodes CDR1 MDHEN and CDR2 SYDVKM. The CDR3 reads CASSLVTSGFTGELFF. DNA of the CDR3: TGTGCCAGCAGTTTAGTTACTAGCGGGTTCACCGGGGAGCTGTTTTTT.

CDR3 sequence (DNA): TGTGCCAGCAGTTCTAGGACTAGCGGGAGCCAGGAGTTCTTC. Translated: CASSSRTSGSQEFF. The chain employs TRBV27 and TRBJ2-1; TRBD2 agrees at 13 bases. Trimming cost V 4 bases and J 14 bases; bases outside gene matches: 8. CDR3 length: 14 amino acids. The germline V gene has CDR1 MNHEY and CDR2 SMNVEV (reference sequence).

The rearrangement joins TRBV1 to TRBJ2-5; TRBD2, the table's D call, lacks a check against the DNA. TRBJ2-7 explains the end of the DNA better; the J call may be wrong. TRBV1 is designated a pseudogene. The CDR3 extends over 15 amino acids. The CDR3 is CTSSPPGGGRYEQYF. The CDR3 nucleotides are TGCACCAGCAGCCCCCCTGGCGGGGGCCGATACGAGCAGTACTTC.

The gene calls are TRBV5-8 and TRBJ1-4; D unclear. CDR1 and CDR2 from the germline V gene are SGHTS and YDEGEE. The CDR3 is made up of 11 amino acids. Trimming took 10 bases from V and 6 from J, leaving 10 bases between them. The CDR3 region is CASRLDEKLFF. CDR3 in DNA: TGTGCCTCTAGGCTCGATGAAAAACTGTTTTTT.

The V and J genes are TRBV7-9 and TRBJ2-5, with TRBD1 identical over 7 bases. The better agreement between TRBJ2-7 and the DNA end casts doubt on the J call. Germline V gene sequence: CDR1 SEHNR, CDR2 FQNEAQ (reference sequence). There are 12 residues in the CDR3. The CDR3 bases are TGTGCCAGCAGCTCACAGGGGTACGAGCAGTACTTC. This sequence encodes CASSSQGYEQYF.

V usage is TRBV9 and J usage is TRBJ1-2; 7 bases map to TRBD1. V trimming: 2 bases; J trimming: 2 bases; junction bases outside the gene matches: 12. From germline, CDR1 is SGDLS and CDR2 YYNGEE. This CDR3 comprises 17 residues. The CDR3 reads CASSVDRVRGLNYGYTF. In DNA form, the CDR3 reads TGTGCCAGCAGCGTTGACAGGGTGAGGGGTTTGAACTATGGCTACACCTTC.